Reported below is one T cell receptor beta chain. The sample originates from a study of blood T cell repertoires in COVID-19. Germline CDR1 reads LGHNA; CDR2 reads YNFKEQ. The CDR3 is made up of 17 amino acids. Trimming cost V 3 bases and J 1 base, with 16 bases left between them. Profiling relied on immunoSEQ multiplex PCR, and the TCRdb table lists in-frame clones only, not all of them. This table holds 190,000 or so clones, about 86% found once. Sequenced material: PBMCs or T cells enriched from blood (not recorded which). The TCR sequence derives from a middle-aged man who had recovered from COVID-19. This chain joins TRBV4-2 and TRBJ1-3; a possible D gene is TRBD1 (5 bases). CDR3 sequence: CASSHRGTPASGNTIYF. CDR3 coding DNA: TGTGCCAGCAGCCACCGAGGGACTCCCGCGTCTGGAAACACCATATATTTT.